The T cell receptor (beta chain) under discussion was sequenced for a study of blood T cells in healthy people across ages. Broader study findings: Significant beta diversity loss was already apparent by age roughly 44, declining roughly linearly.

The J segment lost 4 bases and the V segment lost 1 base, leaving 6 bases of the junction unmatched. The length of the CDR3 is 17 residues. CDR1 is LGHNA and CDR2 is YSLEER in the germline V gene. A note on this clonotype: Its target is unknown.

A second PCR, run for about 7 to 11 cycles, used a sample-barcoded 5' primer plus a J-beta primer mix. MiXCR was run by TCRdb on the 5' RACE reads, yielding one entry per CDR3 protein. The sample includes fewer than 1,000,000 distinct CDR3 sequences, 40% to 50% of them seen just once. The source is a man between 60 and 75 years old in good health. Sequencing used blood. This chain uses TRBV4-3 with TRBJ2-3, with 12 bases lining up with TRBD2. The CDR3: CASSQGGLAGYADTQYF. CDR3 in DNA: TGCGCCAGCAGCCAAGGGGGACTAGCGGGCTATGCAGATACGCAGTATTTT.